What follows are 23 T cell receptor beta chains derived from one specimen sequenced in a study of shared clonotypes between healthy human individuals. The naive CD8 subset, CD45RO-negative cells positively selected for CCR7, excluded terminally differentiated effector memory CD45RA+ cells. The table came from immunoSEQ multiplex PCR; TCRdb's copy has only in-frame clones and leaves some out. In the table there are some 2 million clones, about 95% of which are singletons. Sequenced sample: naive CD8+ T cells sorted from blood. The receptors here all came from a man between 18 and 35 years old in good health.

This clone was counted a single time. The J gene is TRBJ2-7, the V gene TRBV7-3; D is undetermined. Germline assignment: CDR1 SGHTA and CDR2 FQGTGA. There are 13 residues in the CDR3. V was clipped by 0 bases and J by 3 bases, with 6 bases between them. This CDR3 is CASSLTPGYEQYF. The DNA of the CDR3 is TGTGCCAGCAGCTTAACTCCTGGCTACGAGCAGTACTTC.

The chain couples TRBV7-9 to TRBJ1-1, with D maybe TRBD1 (5 bases). This CDR3 region has 14 residues. V shed 0 bases and J shed 3 bases, with 8 bases lying between them. Germline CDR1 SEHNR, CDR2 FQNEAQ (reference sequence). CDR3 sequence: CASSLASTDTEAFF. DNA of the CDR3: TGTGCCAGCAGCTTAGCCTCGACAGACACTGAAGCTTTCTTT.

CDR3 loop: CASRLGAGPTGNTGELFF. Here the CDR3 DNA reads TGTGCCAGCAGACTCGGAGCGGGCCCGACGGGAAACACCGGGGAGCTGTTTTTT. The chain links TRBV13 to TRBJ2-2; TRBD2 is a possible D gene (6 bases). V dropped 6 bases and J dropped 2 bases, with 22 bases sitting between them. The germline V gene has CDR1 PRHDT and CDR2 FYEKMQ (reference sequence). This CDR3 has 18 residues.

The chain couples TRBV2 to TRBJ2-2; D not resolved. The germline V and J ends were trimmed by 10 bases and 1 base, with 7 bases remaining between them. The CDR3 runs to 12 residues. The V gene's germline CDR1 is SNHLY and CDR2 FYNNEI. The CDR3: CATLRNTGELFF. Written as DNA, the CDR3 is TGTGCCACCCTTAGGAACACCGGGGAGCTGTTTTTT.

This chain links TRBV7-9 with TRBJ2-2; perhaps TRBD2 as D (5 bases). The CDR3 length is 15 residues. V lost 2 bases and J lost 10, with 17 bases in between. CDR1 and CDR2 (germline): SEHNR, FQNEAQ (reference sequence). CDR3 protein: CASSLSGSFMEELFF. Here the CDR3 DNA reads TGTGCCAGCAGCTTATCGGGGTCCTTTATGGAGGAGCTGTTTTTT. Full variable domain (rest looked up from reference TRBV7-9 and TRBJ2-2): DTGVSQNPRHKITKRGQNVTFRCDPISEHNRLYWYRQTLGQGPEFLTYFQNEAQLEKSRLLSDRFSAERPKGSFSTLEIQRTEQGDSAMYLCASSLSGSFMEELFFGEGSRLTVL.

The genes are TRBV5-1 and TRBJ2-7, with 9 bases identical to TRBD2. Germline V gene data show CDR1 as SGHRS and CDR2 as YFSETQ. J was trimmed by 4 bases and V by 6 bases; bases with no gene match: 17. The CDR3 is 17 residues long. The CDR3 sequence is CASTPIGREGRSYEQYF. The CDR3 DNA reads as TGCGCCAGCACTCCTATAGGGCGGGAGGGCCGGTCGTACGAGCAGTACTTC. The complete variable domain, with remaining parts taken from reference TRBV5-1 and TRBJ2-7, reads KAGVTQTPRYLIKTRGQQVTLSCSPISGHRSVSWYQQTPGQGLQFLFEYFSETQRNKGNFPGRFSGRQFSNSRSEMNVSTLELGDSALYLCASTPIGREGRSYEQYFGPGTRLTVT.

The chain carries TRBV6-4 and TRBJ2-7, with D possibly matching TRBD1 (5 bases). Looked up from germline, CDR1 is MRHNA and CDR2 is SNTAGT. V was cut by 2 bases and J by 4 bases, with 15 bases left in between. CDR3 length equals 15 residues. CDR3 in amino acids: CASSDDWGSQYEQYF. The CDR3 DNA is TGTGCCAGCAGTGACGATTGGGGCAGTCAGTACGAGCAGTACTTC.

This chain connects TRBV2 to TRBJ2-3; D uncertain. In germline, CDR1 is SNHLY, CDR2 FYNNEI. This CDR3 is built from 15 residues. V lost 5 bases and J 0 bases, leaving 12 bases between the germline ends. The CDR3 is CASSNDPTSTDTQYF. CDR3 bases: TGTGCCAGCAGTAACGACCCTACCAGCACAGATACGCAGTATTTT. Full variable domain (missing parts from reference TRBV2 and TRBJ2-3): EPEVTQTPSHQVTQMGQEVILRCVPISNHLYFYWYRQILGQKVEFLVSFYNNEISEKSEIFDDQFSVERPDGSNFTLKIRSTKLEDSAMYFCASSNDPTSTDTQYFGPGTRLTVL.

The chain recombines TRBV9 with TRBJ2-3, with 8 bases aligning to TRBD2. With 4 bases clipped from V and 0 bases from J, the junction kept 7 bases outside the gene matches. The CDR3 totals 16 residues. Looked up from germline, CDR1 is SGDLS and CDR2 is YYNGEE. The CDR3 protein is CASSPRVAGSTDTQYF. Here the CDR3 DNA reads TGTGCCAGCAGCCCCAGGGTAGCGGGGAGCACAGATACGCAGTATTTT.

This clone was observed a handful of times. The rearrangement uses TRBV11-2 and TRBJ2-1; D gene uncertain. Germline V gives CDR1 SGHAT, CDR2 FQNNGV. This CDR3 contains 13 residues. The V gene lost 1 base and the J gene lost 10 bases, with 11 bases spanning the gap. In DNA form, the CDR3 reads TGTGCCAGCAGCTTAGTCCTCCCGCGCGAGCAGTTCTTC. Its translation is CASSLVLPREQFF.

The genes are TRBV5-1 and TRBJ2-7, with D perhaps matching TRBD1 or TRBD2 (5 bases each). Germline V gene data show CDR1 as SGHRS and CDR2 as YFSETQ. V lost 4 bases, J lost 5 bases, and 13 bases lay in between. The CDR3 consists of 13 residues. CDR3 DNA: TGCGCCAGCAGCCCTTTTGAGGGGAACGAGCAGTACTTC. It codes for CASSPFEGNEQYF.

This sequence joins TRBV7-9 and TRBJ2-7; D is possibly TRBD1 or TRBD2 (5 bases each). Germline CDR1 SEHNR, CDR2 FQNEAQ (reference sequence). Deletions cut 5 bases from V and 3 bases from J, with 11 bases between. This CDR3 contains 13 residues. CDR3 nucleotides: TGTGCCAGCAGCCGGGACGGATTCTACGAGCAGTACTTC. Protein: CASSRDGFYEQYF.

This clone has a single count. The genes are TRBV4-1 and TRBJ1-1; D is uncertain. Trimming took 1 base from V and 4 from J, leaving 10 bases between them. The CDR3 is 14 residues long. Germline V CDR1 and CDR2: MGHRA, YSYEKL. The CDR3 sequence is CASSQVKHSTEAFF. The CDR3 coding sequence is TGCGCCAGCAGCCAAGTTAAGCACTCCACTGAAGCTTTCTTT.

The CDR3 coding sequence is TGCAGCGCCAATAGGGTAACTTCCGACAGGGTCTATGGCTACACCTTC. Its protein is CSANRVTSDRVYGYTF. The V call is TRBV29-1, the J call TRBJ1-2, with 7 bases identical to TRBD1. V was clipped by 7 bases and J by 4 bases; unmatched bases: 18. The CDR3 covers 16 residues. Germline values: CDR1 SQVTM, CDR2 ANQGSEA.

This chain links TRBV4-3 with TRBJ2-2, with D possibly TRBD2 on 6 matching bases. CDR3 size: 17 residues. Deletions cut 3 bases from V and 2 bases from J, with 16 bases between. Germline V gene lookup returns CDR1 LGHNA and CDR2 YSLEER. The CDR3 DNA reads as TGCGCCAGCAGCCAGGATACTAGCCCTGGTAACACCGGGGAGCTGTTTTTT. Its protein product is CASSQDTSPGNTGELFF.

The CDR3 DNA follows: TGTGCCAGCAACTTAGCGGGAGACGTGGGGGAGACCCAGTACTTC. Translation: CASNLAGDVGETQYF. V usage is TRBV6-5 and J usage is TRBJ2-5, with 9 bases lining up with TRBD2. CDR1 MNHEY and CDR2 SVGAGI come from the germline V gene. This CDR3 has 15 amino acids. Trimming removed 7 bases from V and 5 bases from J; junction bases left unmatched: 11.

The chain employs TRBV5-6 and TRBJ2-1, with a tentative D call TRBD2 (5 bases). The germline CDR1 and CDR2 sequences are SGHDT and YYEEEE. The CDR3 is 15 residues long. V was pared by 2 bases and J by 3 bases, with 12 bases between. CDR3 DNA: TGTGCCAGCAGCTTCTGGGAGACCCTCTACAATGAGCAGTTCTTC. It encodes CASSFWETLYNEQFF.

In DNA form, the CDR3 reads TGTGCCAGCAGTTATGGGTTTTCCGGGACAGGGAGCACAGATACGCAGTATTTT. Protein sequence: CASSYGFSGTGSTDTQYF. V gene TRBV27 combines with J gene TRBJ2-3; 9 bases agree with TRBD1. Trimming took 4 bases from V and 0 from J; bases not matched to a gene: 11. Germline V gene lookup returns CDR1 MNHEY and CDR2 SMNVEV (reference sequence). The CDR3 totals 18 residues.

Of note for this clone: Distinct nucleotide sequences in the sample also encode this CDR3. The chain couples TRBV2 to TRBJ1-1; 10 nucleotides align to TRBD1. The J segment lost 3 bases and the V segment lost 3 bases, leaving 1 base of the junction unmatched. Germline V gene lookup returns CDR1 SNHLY and CDR2 FYNNEI. The CDR3 is made up of 14 amino acids. The CDR3 protein is CASSEGQGYTEAFF. In DNA form, the CDR3 reads TGTGCCAGCAGTGAGGGACAGGGGTACACTGAAGCTTTCTTT.

This rearrangement joins TRBV13 to TRBJ2-2; D may be TRBD2 (5 bases). The CDR3 covers 15 residues. Trimming pared 1 base from V and 1 base from J, leaving 7 bases between. Germline CDR1 PRHDT, CDR2 FYEKMQ (reference sequence). As DNA, the CDR3 is TGTGCCAGCAGCTTAGTGGCGGGGAACACCGGGGAGCTGTTTTTT. It encodes CASSLVAGNTGELFF.

The chain is built from TRBV11-2 and TRBJ2-7; 11 positions agree with TRBD2. With 6 bases clipped from V and 7 bases from J, the junction kept 17 bases outside the gene matches. Germline V gene lookup returns CDR1 SGHAT and CDR2 FQNNGV. CDR3 size: 17 residues. CDR3 DNA sequence: TGTGCCAGCAGACCCCCACCGGGACTAGCGGAATCTTTAGAGCAGTACTTC. Its protein product is CASRPPPGLAESLEQYF.

Note on this clone: Other DNA sequences in this sample translate to the same CDR3. The genes are TRBV28 and TRBJ2-3; maybe TRBD1 (6 bases). Germline CDR1 MDHEN, CDR2 SYDVKM. Deletions cut 3 bases from V and 1 base from J, with 8 bases between. This CDR3 contains 14 residues. CDR3 amino acids: CASSFRGRTDTQYF. DNA of the CDR3: TGTGCCAGCAGTTTCAGGGGTCGCACAGATACGCAGTATTTT.

The chain uses TRBV7-9 and TRBJ2-1; the D is unclear. Germline loops: CDR1 SEHNR, CDR2 FQNEAQ (reference sequence). Deletions cut 2 bases from V and 0 bases from J, with 8 bases between. The length of the CDR3 is 15 residues. CDR3 DNA: TGTGCCAGCAGCTTATCGGTCAGCTCCTACAATGAGCAGTTCTTC. This sequence encodes CASSLSVSSYNEQFF. Based on the CDR3 plus reference TRBV7-9 and TRBJ2-1, the full variable domain is DTGVSQNPRHKITKRGQNVTFRCDPISEHNRLYWYRQTLGQGPEFLTYFQNEAQLEKSRLLSDRFSAERPKGSFSTLEIQRTEQGDSAMYLCASSLSVSSYNEQFFGPGTRLTVL.